The rows below give T cell receptor beta chains drawn from one sample of a study of blood T cell repertoires in COVID-19. Assay: immunoSEQ multiplex PCR; the TCRdb copy retains only in-frame clones and omits some. This table has 200,000 to 250,000 clones, over 70% appearing once. The sequenced material came from PBMCs or T cells enriched from blood (not recorded which). The receptor set was obtained from a woman in her twenties or thirties who had been exposed to COVID-19. CDR3s include the opening cysteine and the closing phenylalanine or tryptophan. D genes are given only for firm matches. Where a row states a size, it is once, few, many or the class of an expanded clone; other rows omit it.

clone_size | j_call | d_call | v_call | cdr3_nt | cdr3_aa
few | TRBJ2-7 | TRBD2 | TRBV6-4 | TGTGCCAGCAGATCTCTAGCGGGAGGGGTAAGCTCCTACGAGCAGTACTTC | CASRSLAGGVSSYEQYF
- | TRBJ1-1 | - | TRBV12-5 | TGTGCTAGTGGTTTGACACTCGGGGGGGGAATAGTGAACACTGAAGCTTTCTTT | CASGLTLGGGIVNTEAFF
- | TRBJ2-1 | TRBD2 | TRBV7-3 | TGTGCCAGCAGCTTAACGGTCGGGAGGGCCGATGAGCAGTTCTTC | CASSLTVGRADEQFF
- | TRBJ1-6 | - | TRBV3-1/TRBV3-2 | TGTGCCAGCAGCCATCCCGATAATTCACCCCTCCACTTT | CASSHPDNSPLHF
- | TRBJ2-2 | TRBD1 | TRBV18 | TGTGCCAGCTCACCACGTGGACAGGTCACCGGGGAGCTGTTTTTT | CASSPRGQVTGELFF
once | TRBJ2-7 | - | TRBV19 | TGTGCCAGTAGTATAAGCGATTTTCTCTCCTACGAGCAGTACTTC | CASSISDFLSYEQYF
- | TRBJ2-1 | TRBD2 | TRBV5-4 | TGTGCCAGCAGCTCTGCTAGCGGGAGAGCCTCCTACAATGAGCAGTTCTTC | CASSSASGRASYNEQFF
- | TRBJ2-3 | - | TRBV5-1 | TGCGCCAGCAGCGAACTACTAACCCGGAGTTGGACAGATACGCAGTATTTT | CASSELLTRSWTDTQYF
- | TRBJ1-3 | TRBD1 | TRBV30 | TGTGCCTGGGGACAGGGAAGCTCTGGAAACACCATATATTTT | CAWGQGSSGNTIYF
- | TRBJ2-7 | - | TRBV9 | TGTGCCAGCACCAATGGCACGCCCTCCTACGAGCAGTACTTC | CASTNGTPSYEQYF
- | TRBJ1-6 | - | TRBV6-5 | TGTGCCAGCAGCTACCTATTTTCGGGTTCACCCCTCCACTTT | CASSYLFSGSPLHF
- | TRBJ1-1 | TRBD1 | TRBV6-5 | TGTGCCAGCAGTTTTGACAGGGGAGGTTTTAACACTGAAGCTTTCTTT | CASSFDRGGFNTEAFF
- | TRBJ2-5 | TRBD2 | TRBV2 | TGTGCCAGCAGCGGACTAGCGGGAGGAGGTGGGGAGACCCAGTACTTC | CASSGLAGGGGETQYF
- | TRBJ2-7 | - | TRBV4-1 | TGCGCCAGCAGTCACGAGGGCCCGAGCTCCTACGAGCAGTACTTC | CASSHEGPSSYEQYF
- | TRBJ2-7 | - | TRBV4-1 | TGCGCCAGCAGCCAAGGCGGGATGCCCTCCTACGAGCAGTACTTC | CASSQGGMPSYEQYF
once | TRBJ2-3 | TRBD2 | TRBV25-1 | TGTGCCAGCAGTAGGACTAGCCCGAATAGGGTTACGCAGTATTTT | CASSRTSPNRVTQYF
- | TRBJ1-2 | - | TRBV28 | TGTGCCAGCAGTTTAGTCCGGGGTGGCTACACCTTC | CASSLVRGGYTF
- | TRBJ1-2 | - | TRBV20-1 | TGCAGCGCAGGGGATTTGAGTGGCTACACCTTC | CSAGDLSGYTF
- | TRBJ2-2 | - | TRBV7-9 | TGTGCCAGCAGTCCCAAGGGGCAAACCGGGGAGCTGTTTTTT | CASSPKGQTGELFF
- | TRBJ1-3 | - | TRBV4-1 | TGCGCCAGCAGCCAATACAGCTCTGGAAACACCATATATTTT | CASSQYSSGNTIYF
- | TRBJ1-1 | - | TRBV5-1 | TGCGCCAGCAGCTTGGCAGGGGAGATGAGGGAGAAGTACTCTGAAGCTTTCTTT | CASSLAGEMREKYSEAFF
- | TRBJ2-3 | TRBD2 | TRBV9 | TGTGCCAGCAGCGTGCAAGGGACTAGCGGGAGTGCAGATACGCAGTATTTT | CASSVQGTSGSADTQYF
- | TRBJ2-7 | - | TRBV29-1 | TGCAGCGTTGAAGATGGCTGGTTACAGGGAAACTACGAGCAGTACTTC | CSVEDGWLQGNYEQYF
- | TRBJ1-2 | TRBD1 | TRBV5-4 | TGTGCCAGCAGCCGCTCACAGGGGGGAGTCTATGGCTACACCTTC | CASSRSQGGVYGYTF
- | TRBJ2-3 | TRBD2 | TRBV6-2/TRBV6-3 | TGTGCCAGCAGTTACTCGGAGGCGGGAGGGGGCACAGATACGCAGTATTTT | CASSYSEAGGGTDTQYF
- | TRBJ2-2 | TRBD2 | TRBV5-1 | TGCGCCAGCAGTCGGGCGGGAGGGCCCGGGGAGCTGTTTTTT | CASSRAGGPGELFF
- | TRBJ2-1 | - | TRBV4-1 | TGCGCCAGCAGCCAAGAAGGGGTGGGTGAGCAGTTCTTC | CASSQEGVGEQFF
- | TRBJ1-5 | - | TRBV6-5 | TGTGCCAGCAGTTACGCGGGGAGCAATCAGCCCCAGCATTTT | CASSYAGSNQPQHF
- | TRBJ2-3 | TRBD2 | TRBV9 | TGTGCCAGCAGCGGCGAGGGACTAGCGGGAGGGCCCACAGATACGCAGTATTTT | CASSGEGLAGGPTDTQYF
- | TRBJ2-7 | TRBD2 | TRBV6-1 | TGTGCCAGCAGTGAATTTAGTACGCGGGGGGCTCAGCGTGCCGAGCAGTACTTC | CASSEFSTRGAQRAEQYF
- | TRBJ2-1 | - | TRBV5-1 | TGCGCCAGCAGCTTGAATCTCAATGAGCAGTTCTTC | CASSLNLNEQFF
- | TRBJ2-7 | TRBD1 | TRBV28 | TGTGCCAGCAGTTTATACCTTCCAGGACAGGGGATCTACGAGCAGTACTTC | CASSLYLPGQGIYEQYF
- | TRBJ2-7 | TRBD2 | TRBV2 | TGTGCCAGCAGTGATACCCTAGCGGGGCTCTACGAGCAGTACTTC | CASSDTLAGLYEQYF
- | TRBJ2-1 | - | TRBV27 | TGTGCCAGCAGTCCCCTCGACCCGGGTGAGCAGTTCTTC | CASSPLDPGEQFF
- | TRBJ1-1 | - | TRBV19 | TGTGCCAGTAGTGCCACAGGAACCACTGAAGCTTTCTTT | CASSATGTTEAFF
- | TRBJ1-2 | - | TRBV30 | TGTGCCTGGAGTGAGTCCACGCAGGGGTTTGGCTACACCTTC | CAWSESTQGFGYTF
once | TRBJ1-4 | - | TRBV7-9 | TGTGCCAGCAGCTTAGGCGGGGGCTCAAATGAAAAACTGTTTTTT | CASSLGGGSNEKLFF
- | TRBJ1-2 | TRBD1 | TRBV5-5 | TGTGCCAGCAGCTTCAGGGGGGCGTATGGCTACACCTTC | CASSFRGAYGYTF
- | TRBJ1-1 | - | TRBV30 | TGTGCCTGGAGTGACCGGTGGGGGGGCAACACTGAAGCTTTCTTT | CAWSDRWGGNTEAFF
- | TRBJ1-2 | - | TRBV2 | TGTGCCAGCGGACTAGAAGACTATGGCTACACCTTC | CASGLEDYGYTF
- | TRBJ1-5 | - | TRBV19 | TGTGCCAGTACACGGCGGATTAGCAATCAGCCCCAGCATTTT | CASTRRISNQPQHF